One sample yielded the 31 T cell receptor beta chains listed below, sequenced in a study of T cells in localized non-small cell lung cancer. Measured with immunoSEQ multiplex PCR; TCRdb has only the in-frame clones, and not every one. The table has over 10,000 clones, 86% seen once. Specimen: peripheral blood, collected before any cancer treatment. The source is a male donor aged 60 or older with stage III lung adenocarcinoma.

The V call is TRBV27, the J call TRBJ1-3; the D gene is possibly TRBD1 (5 bases). The CDR3 has 14 amino acids. Looked up from germline, CDR1 is MNHEY and CDR2 is SMNVEV (reference sequence). Trimming stripped 4 bases from V and 2 bases from J, with 9 bases between. The CDR3 nucleotides are TGTGCCAGCAGTTACGGACATCCTGGAAACACCATATATTTT. Its protein product is CASSYGHPGNTIYF.

This clone was detected only once. V usage is TRBV6-1 and J usage is TRBJ2-3; 10 nucleotides agree with TRBD2. Germline CDR1 MNHNS, CDR2 SASEGT. The CDR3 has 14 amino acids. Trimming cost V 4 bases and J 6 bases; bases outside gene matches: 4. The CDR3 DNA is TGTGCCAGCAGTGCGGGACTAGCGTCGGATACGCAGTATTTT. This sequence encodes CASSAGLASDTQYF.

The V and J genes are TRBV7-2 and TRBJ1-5, with D unresolved. The CDR3 is made up of 14 amino acids. CDR1 SGHTA and CDR2 FQGNSA come from the germline V gene. V shed 1 base and J shed 3 bases, with 7 bases lying between them. CDR3 region: CASSLGGFNQPQHF. The CDR3 bases are TGTGCCAGCAGCTTAGGAGGATTCAATCAGCCCCAGCATTTT.

This clone was picked up a small number of times. This sequence joins TRBV30 and TRBJ1-3; D call uncertain. V lost 1 base and J lost 5, with 9 bases in between. Germline V gene data show CDR1 as GTSNPN and CDR2 as SVGIG (reference sequence). The CDR3 runs to 13 residues. CDR3 loop: CAWSAGGRNTIYF. CDR3 nucleotide sequence: TGTGCCTGGAGTGCAGGAGGGCGAAACACCATATATTTT.

This sequence joins TRBV19 and TRBJ1-1; 7 nucleotides align to TRBD1. The germline CDR1 and CDR2 sequences are LNHDA and SQIVND (reference sequence). V lost 7 bases, J lost 5 bases, and 13 bases stayed unmatched. The CDR3 sequence is 15 residues long. CDR3 nucleotides: TGTGCCAGTAACCTGGGAGGGGGCTGGGGAACTGAAGCTTTCTTT. Protein: CASNLGGGWGTEAFF.

The chain has TRBV27 and TRBJ2-5, with D tentatively TRBD2 (5 bases). The J call is uncertain, as TRBJ2-7 better fits the DNA end. From germline, CDR1 is MNHEY and CDR2 SMNVEV (reference sequence). The CDR3 is 11 amino acids. CDR3 DNA: TGTGCCAGCATGGGAGCCTACGAGCAGTACTTC. Encoded protein: CASMGAYEQYF.

The genes are TRBV7-9 and TRBJ2-2, with D perhaps TRBD2 (6 bases). The V gene lost 5 bases and the J gene lost 4 bases, with 14 bases spanning the gap. Germline assignment: CDR1 SEHNR and CDR2 FQNEAQ (reference sequence). The CDR3 has 15 amino acids. This CDR3 is CASSLPGVATGELFF. CDR3 bases: TGTGCCAGCAGCCTACCGGGGGTTGCCACCGGGGAGCTGTTTTTT.

V and J are TRBV30 and TRBJ1-4; 10 bases agree with TRBD1. J gave up 15 bases and V 8 bases, and 9 bases lay outside the gene matches. This CDR3 spans 11 amino acids. CDR1 is GTSNPN and CDR2 is SVGIG in the germline V gene (reference sequence). CDR3: CAAGRTGGMFF. As DNA, the CDR3 is TGTGCCGCCGGAAGGACAGGGGGAATGTTTTTT.

J is TRBJ1-3 and V is TRBV4-2; TRBD1 matches at 9 bases. The CDR3 runs to 12 residues. The ends lost 11 bases at V and 9 bases at J; junction bases unmatched: 8. Germline V gene lookup returns CDR1 LGHNA and CDR2 YNFKEQ. The chain's CDR3 is CAASDRGVTIYF. DNA for the CDR3: TGTGCCGCCTCGGACAGGGGCGTCACCATATATTTT.

The chain has TRBV6-5 and TRBJ2-3, with D maybe TRBD2 (5 bases). The V gene lost 0 bases and the J gene lost 2 bases, with 6 bases spanning the gap. The length of the CDR3 is 14 residues. Per germline, CDR1 MNHEY and CDR2 SVGAGI. The CDR3: CASSYSEVTDTQYF. The CDR3 nucleotides are TGTGCCAGCAGTTACTCGGAGGTCACAGATACGCAGTATTTT.

V gene TRBV15 combines with J gene TRBJ1-3; D is possibly TRBD1 (5 bases). Germline CDR1 reads LNHNV; CDR2 reads YYDKDF (reference sequence). This CDR3 is built from 15 residues. The V end lost 0 bases, the J end lost 3 bases, and 9 bases lay between the germline ends. The CDR3 DNA follows: TGTGCCACCAGCAGAGATCTCAGGGTTGGAAACACCATATATTTT. It translates to CATSRDLRVGNTIYF. Full variable domain (remainder filled in from reference TRBV15 and TRBJ1-3): DAMVIQNPRYQVTQFGKPVTLSCSQTLNHNVMYWYQQKSSQAPKLLFHYYDKDFNNEADTPDNFQSRRPNTSFCFLDIRSPGLGDTAMYLCATSRDLRVGNTIYFGEGSWLTVV.

The chain employs TRBV5-8 and TRBJ1-2; D is unresolved. Germline V gives CDR1 SGHTS, CDR2 YDEGEE. The CDR3 loop spans 11 amino acids. Trimming removed 7 bases from V and 4 bases from J, with 8 bases in between. CDR3 coding DNA: TGTGCCAGCGGACTTCTCTATGGCTACACCTTC. Protein sequence: CASGLLYGYTF. Using reference TRBV5-8 and TRBJ1-2 for the parts outside the CDR3, the full variable domain is EAGVTQSPTHLIKTRGQQATLRCSPISGHTSVYWYQQALGLGLQFLLWYDEGEERNRGNFPPRFSGRQFPNYSSELNVNALELEDSALYLCASGLLYGYTFGSGTRLTVV.

The V gene is TRBV19, the J gene TRBJ2-7, with D possibly being TRBD2 (6 bases). The CDR3 extends over 15 amino acids. Germline V gives CDR1 LNHDA, CDR2 SQIVND (reference sequence). Deletions cut 1 base from V and 0 bases from J, with 10 bases between. The CDR3 nucleotides read TGTGCCAGTAGTATAGGACTAGTTGGCTCCTACGAGCAGTACTTC. This encodes CASSIGLVGSYEQYF.

This clone was seen a few times. This chain links TRBV5-1 with TRBJ2-4, with D unresolved. Trimming cost V 3 bases and J 5 bases, with 12 bases left between them. This CDR3 region has 14 residues. The germline V gene has CDR1 SGHRS and CDR2 YFSETQ. CDR3 DNA sequence: TGCGCCAGCAGCTACGGCTGGGGTGAAAACATTCAGTACTTC. Protein product: CASSYGWGENIQYF.

The CDR3 spells CASSLATWNEQFF. CDR3 bases: TGTGCCAGCAGCTTAGCAACCTGGAATGAGCAGTTCTTC. The chain is built from TRBV7-2 and TRBJ2-1; D gene ambiguous. The germline gives CDR1 SGHTA, CDR2 FQGNSA. The ends were cut back, 0 bases at V and 7 bases at J, with 7 bases in the middle. The CDR3 spans 13 residues.

This rearrangement joins TRBV6-5 to TRBJ2-7, with TRBD2 identical over 8 bases. CDR1 and CDR2 (germline): MNHEY, SVGAGI. J lost 9 bases, V lost 4 bases, and 8 bases had no gene match. The CDR3 has 13 amino acids. CDR3 nucleotides: TGTGCCAGCAGTTTGACTAGCGCCCCAGGGCAGTACTTC. As protein: CASSLTSAPGQYF.

The chain links TRBV6-5 to TRBJ2-2; 12 bases line up with TRBD2. CDR1 is MNHEY, CDR2 SVGAGI, per germline. The V and J ends lost 7 bases and 4 bases, in that order; junction bases with no gene match: 4. The CDR3 loop spans 15 amino acids. The chain's CDR3 is CASMASGGVTGELFF. The CDR3 DNA reads TGTGCCAGCATGGCTAGCGGGGGGGTCACCGGGGAGCTGTTTTTT.

The chain has TRBV29-1 and TRBJ1-1; D unresolved. Germline V gives CDR1 SQVTM, CDR2 ANQGSEA. The CDR3 is 11 amino acids. Trimming stripped 6 bases from V and 5 bases from J, with 10 bases between. CDR3 in DNA: TGCAGCGTACCGGTTGGGACTGAAGCTTTCTTT. The encoded protein is CSVPVGTEAFF. Filled out from reference TRBV29-1 and TRBJ1-1, the complete variable domain reads SAVISQKPSRDICQRGTSLTIQCQVDSQVTMMFWYRQQPGQSLTLIATANQGSEATYESGFVIDKFPISRPNLTFSTLTVSNMSPEDSSIYLCSVPVGTEAFFGQGTRLTVV.

The chain joins TRBV29-1 to TRBJ2-5; maybe TRBD1 (6 bases). This CDR3 has 12 residues. Between the trimmed V and J ends, which lost 7 bases and 1 base, there was a span of 10 bases. Germline values: CDR1 SQVTM, CDR2 ANQGSEA. In DNA form, the CDR3 reads TGCAGCGAAAGGACAGCCCAAGAGACCCAGTACTTC. This translates into CSERTAQETQYF. Supplemented by reference TRBV29-1 and TRBJ2-5, the full variable domain reads SAVISQKPSRDICQRGTSLTIQCQVDSQVTMMFWYRQQPGQSLTLIATANQGSEATYESGFVIDKFPISRPNLTFSTLTVSNMSPEDSSIYLCSERTAQETQYFGPGTRLLVL.

This chain uses TRBV7-6 with TRBJ1-1, with TRBD1 as a possible D gene (6 bases). Germline loops: CDR1 SGHVS, CDR2 FNYEAQ. The CDR3 has 15 amino acids. Between the trimmed V and J ends, which lost 5 bases and 4 bases, there was a span of 17 bases. The CDR3: CASSVRWVGATEAFF. As DNA, the CDR3 is TGTGCCAGCAGCGTACGATGGGTGGGGGCCACTGAAGCTTTCTTT.

In DNA form, the CDR3 reads TGTGCCAGCAGTGTGAGGGCAGGATCGTACGATACGCAGTATTTT. Residues: CASSVRAGSYDTQYF. The chain has TRBV2 and TRBJ2-3, with D maybe TRBD2 (5 bases). Trimming removed 4 bases from V and 6 bases from J, with 17 bases in between. The germline gives CDR1 SNHLY, CDR2 FYNNEI. The length of the CDR3 is 15 residues.

The chain recombines TRBV11-2 with TRBJ2-5; tentatively, D is TRBD1 (6 bases). The V end was cut by 5 bases, the J end by 1 base, with 8 bases between. The CDR3 is made up of 13 amino acids. From germline, CDR1 is SGHAT and CDR2 FQNNGV. The CDR3 DNA sequence: TGTGCCAGCAGCCAGGGGTCCCAAGAGACCCAGTACTTC. This translates into CASSQGSQETQYF.

The CDR3 loop is CASSFPPGGRRSGELFF. The CDR3 DNA reads as TGCGCCAGCAGCTTCCCGCCAGGAGGGAGGAGATCCGGGGAGCTGTTTTTT. This chain links TRBV5-1 with TRBJ2-2, with D perhaps TRBD2 (6 bases). Per germline, CDR1 SGHRS and CDR2 YFSETQ. With 2 bases removed from V and 6 bases from J, the gap between germline ends came to 20 bases. The CDR3 has 17 residues. Supplemented by reference TRBV5-1 and TRBJ2-2, the full variable domain reads KAGVTQTPRYLIKTRGQQVTLSCSPISGHRSVSWYQQTPGQGLQFLFEYFSETQRNKGNFPGRFSGRQFSNSRSEMNVSTLELGDSALYLCASSFPPGGRRSGELFFGEGSRLTVL.

J is TRBJ2-3 and V is TRBV7-9, with 10 bases identical to TRBD2. CDR3 length: 17 residues. J was trimmed by 5 bases and V by 1 base; bases with no gene match: 9. Per germline, CDR1 SEHNR and CDR2 FQNEAQ (reference sequence). In DNA form, the CDR3 reads TGTGCCAGCAGCTTAGGAGATAGCGGGGGGAATATAGATACGCAGTATTTT. Translation: CASSLGDSGGNIDTQYF.

The chain uses TRBV18 and TRBJ2-1; 10 positions agree with TRBD2. Losses at the gene ends were 2 bases for V and 7 bases for J; bases not matched to a gene: 11. The V gene's germline CDR1 is KGHSH and CDR2 LQKENI. The CDR3 covers 17 residues. The CDR3 protein is CASSPSPPGSGRNEQFF. CDR3 nucleotides: TGTGCCAGCTCACCATCCCCACCCGGTAGCGGGAGGAATGAGCAGTTCTTC. The variable domain in full, completed from reference TRBV18 and TRBJ2-1, reads NAGVMQNPRHLVRRRGQEARLRCSPMKGHSHVYWYRQLPEEGLKFMVYLQKENIIDESGMPKERFSAEFPKEGPSILRIQQVVRGDSAAYFCASSPSPPGSGRNEQFFGPGTRLTVL.

The chain uses TRBV19 and TRBJ2-7; TRBD2 aligns across 9 bases. The CDR3 totals 13 residues. Germline trimming cut 3 bases from V and 12 bases from J; bases unmatched to any gene: 9. Germline V gene sequence: CDR1 LNHDA, CDR2 SQIVND (reference sequence). DNA for the CDR3: TGTGCCAGTAGTATCAGGCTAGCGGGACATCGGTACTTC. Translation: CASSIRLAGHRYF.

This sequence joins TRBV27 and TRBJ1-1; 8 bases are a match to TRBD1. The CDR3 runs to 14 residues. The V segment lost 6 bases and the J segment 5 bases; nucleotides outside the gene matches: 8. CDR1 and CDR2 from the germline V gene are MNHEY and SMNVEV (reference sequence). CDR3 sequence (DNA): TGTGCCAGCAGGGCCAGGGGGCTTTTTACTGAAGCTTTCTTT. Protein product: CASRARGLFTEAFF.

This chain links TRBV11-1 with TRBJ2-4; possibly TRBD1 for D (6 bases). The CDR3 covers 14 residues. V lost 3 bases to trimming and J lost 3 bases, with 9 bases between them. Per germline, CDR1 SGHAT and CDR2 FQDESV (reference sequence). The CDR3 is CASSLGASKNIQYF. The CDR3, as DNA: TGTGCCAGCAGCTTGGGGGCTAGCAAAAACATTCAGTACTTC.

V usage is TRBV4-1 and J usage is TRBJ1-6; a possible D gene is TRBD1 (5 bases). CDR3 size: 15 residues. V was clipped by 0 bases and J by 9 bases, with 12 bases between them. Germline-derived CDR1 and CDR2 are MGHRA and YSYEKL. CDR3 in amino acids: CASSQDEGTFSPLHF. The CDR3 bases are TGCGCCAGCAGCCAAGATGAGGGGACTTTTTCACCCCTCCACTTT.

The gene calls are TRBV7-2 and TRBJ2-2, with a possible D match to TRBD2 (6 bases). The CDR3 covers 16 residues. Germline CDR1 is SGHTA and CDR2 is FQGNSA. The V gene lost 0 bases and the J gene lost 4 bases, with 12 bases spanning the gap. Here the CDR3 DNA reads TGTGCCAGCAGCTTAGCAACGGGAGTGGGCACCGGGGAGCTGTTTTTT. Its protein product is CASSLATGVGTGELFF.

V usage is TRBV29-1 and J usage is TRBJ1-3; D is ambiguous. The CDR3 has 12 amino acids. CDR1 and CDR2 from the germline V gene are SQVTM and ANQGSEA. Trimming took 5 bases from V and 0 from J, leaving 5 bases between them. The CDR3 sequence: CSVRSSGNTIYF. The CDR3 DNA sequence: TGCAGCGTTAGAAGCTCTGGAAACACCATATATTTT.